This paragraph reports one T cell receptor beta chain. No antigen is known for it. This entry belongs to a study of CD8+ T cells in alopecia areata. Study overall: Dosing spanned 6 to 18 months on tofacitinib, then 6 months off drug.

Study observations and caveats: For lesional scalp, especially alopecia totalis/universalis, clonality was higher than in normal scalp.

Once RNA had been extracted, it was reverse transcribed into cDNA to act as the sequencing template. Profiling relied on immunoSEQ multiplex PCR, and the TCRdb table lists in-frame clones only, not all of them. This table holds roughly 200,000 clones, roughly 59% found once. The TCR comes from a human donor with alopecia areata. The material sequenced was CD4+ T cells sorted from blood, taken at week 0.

CDR3 DNA sequence: TGTGCCAGCAGTTTGACAGGGTCGGCGAACTATGGCTACACCTTC. It is translated as CASSLTGSANYGYTF. The V call is TRBV6-5, the J call TRBJ1-2, with 7 nucleotides matching TRBD1. The V gene end was trimmed by 4 bases and the J gene end by 2 bases; junction bases not matched to a gene: 7. The CDR3 has 15 residues. Germline V gives CDR1 MNHEY, CDR2 SVGAGI.